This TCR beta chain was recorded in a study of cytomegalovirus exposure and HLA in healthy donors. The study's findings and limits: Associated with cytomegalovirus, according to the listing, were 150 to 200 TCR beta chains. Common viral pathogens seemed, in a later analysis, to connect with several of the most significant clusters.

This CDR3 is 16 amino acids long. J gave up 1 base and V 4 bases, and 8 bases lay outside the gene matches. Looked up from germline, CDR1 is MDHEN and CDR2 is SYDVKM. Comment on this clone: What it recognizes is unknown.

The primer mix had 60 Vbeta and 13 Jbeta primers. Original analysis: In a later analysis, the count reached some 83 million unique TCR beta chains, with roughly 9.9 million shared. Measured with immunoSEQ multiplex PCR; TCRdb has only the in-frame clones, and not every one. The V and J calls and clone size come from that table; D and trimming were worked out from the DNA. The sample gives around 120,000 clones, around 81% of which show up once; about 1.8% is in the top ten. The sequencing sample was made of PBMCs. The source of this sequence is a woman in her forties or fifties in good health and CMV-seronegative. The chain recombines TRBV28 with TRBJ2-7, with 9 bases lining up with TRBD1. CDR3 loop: CASSSSGQGRSYEQYF. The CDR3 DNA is TGTGCCAGCAGTTCCTCCGGACAGGGGCGTTCCTACGAGCAGTACTTC.